Listed here is a single T cell receptor (beta chain). The antigen is not known. Primers: 60 Vbeta forward and 13 Jbeta reverse. Profiled with immunoSEQ multiplex PCR; TCRdb holds only in-frame clones, not every one. The data hold 100,000 to 150,000 clones, with 74% observed a single time. The data were taken from a study of cytomegalovirus exposure and HLA in healthy donors. Study information: Researchers previously reported finding 90 million to 130 million unique TCR beta sequences from about 179 million T cells. Findings and limits, study-wide: Reportedly, diagnosis of cytomegalovirus status by the classifier showed high specificity and sensitivity.

Germline CDR1 reads LGHNA; CDR2 reads YNFKEQ. V was shortened by 0 bases and J by 6 bases, with 14 bases between the two germline ends. The length of the CDR3 is 16 residues. The chain links TRBV4-2 to TRBJ2-2; the D gene is possibly TRBD2 (6 bases). Material for sequencing was PBMCs. The receptor's source is a woman aged 45 to 65 in good health and CMV-seropositive. CDR3 sequence: CASSQDAGYPAGELFF. In DNA form, the CDR3 reads TGTGCCAGCAGCCAAGATGCGGGGTATCCCGCCGGGGAGCTGTTTTTT.